The rows below give T cell receptor beta chains drawn from one sample of a study of T cell repertoires in cytomegalovirus infection. A single record per CDR3 protein comes from TCRdb applying MiXCR to the reads. The sample gives approximately 910,000 distinct CDR3 sequences, around 32% of which show up once; 11% to 15% is in the top ten. No antigen has been assigned to these receptors. The specimen was cultured CD8+ T cells from PBMCs, collected from culture after CMV antigen stimulation. The receptors were gathered from a human donor in good health (CMV status not recorded). Some clones in this sample may be carry-over from other donors' samples. Each CDR3 is given with its conserved first and last residue. D genes are given only for firm matches. Clone size, where shown, is once, few, many, or a class for clones that have expanded.

abundance: .; d_gene: .; j_gene: TRBJ2-2; v_gene: TRBV13; CDR3aa: CASSHQDTSSGELFF; CDR3nt: TGTGCCAGCAGCCACCAGGACACCTCCTCCGGGGAGCTGTTTTTT
abundance: many; d_gene: .; j_gene: TRBJ2-4; v_gene: TRBV7-3; CDR3aa: CASSPGGVIQYF; CDR3nt: TGTGCCAGCAGCCCGGGCGGCGTCATTCAGTACTTC
abundance: many; d_gene: .; j_gene: TRBJ2-1; v_gene: TRBV7-6; CDR3aa: CASSSSLNEQFF; CDR3nt: TGTGCCAGCAGCTCCTCTCTTAATGAGCAGTTCTTC
abundance: .; d_gene: .; j_gene: TRBJ2-2; v_gene: TRBV7-9; CDR3aa: CASGGLGLTGELFF; CDR3nt: TGTGCCAGCGGTGGTTTGGGGCTCACCGGGGAGCTGTTTTTT
abundance: many; d_gene: .; j_gene: TRBJ1-1; v_gene: TRBV12-3/TRBV12-4; CDR3aa: CASSFGGEYTEAFF; CDR3nt: TGTGCCAGCAGTTTTGGAGGGGAATACACTGAAGCTTTCTTT
abundance: .; d_gene: .; j_gene: TRBJ2-1; v_gene: TRBV12-3/TRBV12-4; CDR3aa: CASSNNLRSSYNEQFF; CDR3nt: TGTGCCAGCAGCAATAATCTGAGGAGCTCCTACAATGAGCAGTTCTTC
abundance: .; d_gene: TRBD2; j_gene: TRBJ2-1; v_gene: TRBV27; CDR3aa: CASSLMWGGDNEQFF; CDR3nt: TGTGCCAGCAGTTTAATGTGGGGGGGGGACAATGAGCAGTTCTTC
abundance: .; d_gene: .; j_gene: TRBJ1-2; v_gene: TRBV2; CDR3aa: CANPSIVYGYTF; CDR3nt: TGTGCCAACCCCTCCATCGTCTATGGCTACACCTTC
abundance: .; d_gene: .; j_gene: TRBJ1-3; v_gene: TRBV7-3; CDR3aa: CASCPAGLSGNTIYF; CDR3nt: TGTGCCAGCTGCCCAGCCGGCTTATCTGGAAACACCATATATTTT
abundance: .; d_gene: TRBD1; j_gene: TRBJ2-1; v_gene: TRBV9; CDR3aa: CASSLRTGENEQFF; CDR3nt: TGTGCCAGCAGCCTCCGGACAGGGGAAAATGAGCAGTTCTTC
abundance: .; d_gene: .; j_gene: TRBJ2-2; v_gene: TRBV6-5; CDR3aa: CASTVGVTSARTGELFF; CDR3nt: TGTGCCAGCACCGTAGGGGTAACCTCGGCGAGGACCGGGGAGCTGTTTTTT
abundance: .; d_gene: .; j_gene: TRBJ1-5; v_gene: TRBV7-8; CDR3aa: CASSVDIGNQPQHF; CDR3nt: TGTGCCAGCAGCGTAGACATAGGCAATCAGCCCCAGCATTTT
abundance: .; d_gene: TRBD1; j_gene: TRBJ2-7; v_gene: TRBV7-6; CDR3aa: CASSLGTIGTGGTSEQYF; CDR3nt: TGTGCCAGCAGCTTAGGAACCATAGGGACAGGGGGCACGTCCGAGCAGTACTTC
abundance: .; d_gene: TRBD1; j_gene: TRBJ1-2; v_gene: TRBV6-1; CDR3aa: CASERVRGSNYGYTF; CDR3nt: TGTGCCAGCGAGAGGGTCAGGGGGAGCAACTATGGCTACACCTTC
abundance: few; d_gene: .; j_gene: TRBJ2-1; v_gene: TRBV9; CDR3aa: CASSEGAGDHEQFF; CDR3nt: TGTGCCAGCAGTGAGGGAGCAGGGGACCATGAGCAGTTCTTC
abundance: few; d_gene: .; j_gene: TRBJ2-3; v_gene: TRBV27; CDR3aa: CASRSEISSTDTQYF; CDR3nt: TGTGCCAGCAGATCCGAAATTTCTAGCACAGATACGCAGTATTTT
abundance: .; d_gene: .; j_gene: TRBJ2-1; v_gene: TRBV11-1; CDR3aa: CASSFSQWEQFF; CDR3nt: TGTGCCAGCAGCTTCAGTCAATGGGAGCAGTTCTTC
abundance: few; d_gene: .; j_gene: TRBJ1-1; v_gene: TRBV6-1; CDR3aa: CASIRNTEAFF; CDR3nt: TGTGCCAGCATCAGAAACACTGAAGCTTTCTTT
abundance: .; d_gene: .; j_gene: TRBJ1-5; v_gene: TRBV6-1; CDR3aa: CASQDDRKYNQPQHF; CDR3nt: TGTGCCTCTCAGGACGATAGGAAATACAATCAGCCCCAGCATTTT
abundance: few; d_gene: .; j_gene: TRBJ2-1; v_gene: TRBV27; CDR3aa: CASSFLASPVPYNEQFF; CDR3nt: TGTGCCAGCAGTTTCTTAGCGTCCCCCGTTCCCTACAATGAGCAGTTCTTC
abundance: .; d_gene: .; j_gene: TRBJ1-2; v_gene: TRBV27; CDR3aa: CASSLNPAPGAYGYTF; CDR3nt: TGTGCCAGCAGTTTGAACCCGGCCCCCGGGGCCTATGGCTACACCTTC
abundance: few; d_gene: .; j_gene: TRBJ2-7; v_gene: TRBV6-1; CDR3aa: CASSEGTSLREQYF; CDR3nt: TGTGCCAGCAGTGAAGGGACATCCCTGAGGGAGCAGTACTTC
abundance: .; d_gene: TRBD2; j_gene: TRBJ2-7; v_gene: TRBV6-4; CDR3aa: CASSDFGGEDNEQYF; CDR3nt: TGTGCCAGCAGTGACTTTGGGGGGGAAGATAACGAGCAGTACTTC
abundance: few; d_gene: TRBD1; j_gene: TRBJ1-2; v_gene: TRBV27; CDR3aa: CASSLTGRDYGYTF; CDR3nt: TGTGCCAGCAGTTTGACAGGGAGGGACTATGGCTACACCTTC
abundance: many; d_gene: TRBD2; j_gene: TRBJ2-5; v_gene: TRBV7-6; CDR3aa: CASSLSPTKTSGGVTQYF; CDR3nt: TGTGCCAGCAGCTTAAGCCCAACCAAGACTAGCGGGGGAGTGACCCAGTACTTC
abundance: .; d_gene: TRBD2; j_gene: TRBJ2-2; v_gene: TRBV27; CDR3aa: CASSGGGAAGELFF; CDR3nt: TGTGCCAGCAGTGGCGGGGGGGCCGCCGGGGAGCTGTTTTTT
abundance: .; d_gene: TRBD2; j_gene: TRBJ2-1; v_gene: TRBV20-1; CDR3aa: CSARDRLAGGPSYNEQFF; CDR3nt: TGCAGTGCTAGAGATCGACTAGCGGGGGGGCCATCCTACAATGAGCAGTTCTTC
abundance: few; d_gene: TRBD1; j_gene: TRBJ1-2; v_gene: TRBV6-5; CDR3aa: CASSYQTGSGYGYTF; CDR3nt: TGTGCCAGCAGTTACCAGACAGGGTCGGGTTATGGCTACACCTTC
abundance: few; d_gene: TRBD1; j_gene: TRBJ1-1; v_gene: TRBV4-2; CDR3aa: CASSHLPGQDGNTEAFF; CDR3nt: TGTGCCAGCAGCCATCTCCCGGGACAGGACGGGAACACTGAAGCTTTCTTT
abundance: once; d_gene: TRBD2; j_gene: TRBJ2-3; v_gene: TRBV19; CDR3aa: CASTGGGADTQYF; CDR3nt: TGTGCCAGTACTGGCGGGGGTGCAGATACGCAGTATTTT
abundance: .; d_gene: TRBD1; j_gene: TRBJ2-2; v_gene: TRBV14; CDR3aa: CTSSQSGTGAGELFF; CDR3nt: TGTACCAGCAGCCAAAGCGGGACAGGGGCCGGGGAGCTGTTTTTT
abundance: .; d_gene: .; j_gene: TRBJ1-5; v_gene: TRBV27; CDR3aa: CASGLVGPYQPQHF; CDR3nt: TGTGCCAGCGGACTAGTGGGGCCGTATCAGCCCCAGCATTTT
abundance: .; d_gene: TRBD2; j_gene: TRBJ2-3; v_gene: TRBV20-1; CDR3aa: CSARGIQSGGSTDTQYF; CDR3nt: TGCAGTGCTAGAGGGATTCAGAGCGGGGGGAGCACAGATACGCAGTATTTT
abundance: .; d_gene: .; j_gene: TRBJ2-2; v_gene: TRBV14; CDR3aa: CASSHFPSTGRPGELFF; CDR3nt: TGTGCCAGCAGCCACTTCCCATCGACAGGGAGGCCCGGGGAGCTGTTTTTT
abundance: few; d_gene: .; j_gene: TRBJ1-1; v_gene: TRBV12-3/TRBV12-4; CDR3aa: CASSFRHLVEAFF; CDR3nt: TGTGCCAGCAGTTTTCGACATTTGGTTGAAGCTTTCTTT
abundance: once; d_gene: .; j_gene: TRBJ1-1; v_gene: TRBV11-2; CDR3aa: CASSSGRARDTEAFF; CDR3nt: TGTGCCAGCAGCTCAGGGCGGGCGAGGGACACTGAAGCTTTCTTT
abundance: .; d_gene: TRBD1; j_gene: TRBJ1-5; v_gene: TRBV20-1; CDR3aa: CSATGTGSNQPQHF; CDR3nt: TGCAGTGCTACCGGGACAGGTAGCAATCAGCCCCAGCATTTT
abundance: .; d_gene: TRBD2; j_gene: TRBJ2-5; v_gene: TRBV7-3; CDR3aa: CASSLGGGGAVETQYF; CDR3nt: TGTGCCAGCAGCCTCGGGGGCGGGGGGGCGGTGGAGACCCAGTACTTC
abundance: .; d_gene: TRBD1; j_gene: TRBJ2-3; v_gene: TRBV12-3/TRBV12-4; CDR3aa: CASSLRTGGSDTQYF; CDR3nt: TGTGCCAGCAGTTTAAGGACAGGGGGGTCAGATACGCAGTATTTT
abundance: .; d_gene: TRBD1; j_gene: TRBJ2-1; v_gene: TRBV2; CDR3aa: CASSESGTVYNEQFF; CDR3nt: TGTGCCAGCAGCGAATCCGGGACAGTTTACAATGAGCAGTTCTTC
abundance: .; d_gene: .; j_gene: TRBJ1-1; v_gene: TRBV24-1; CDR3aa: CATSVGAEAFF; CDR3nt: TGTGCCACCAGTGTGGGGGCTGAAGCTTTCTTT
abundance: few; d_gene: .; j_gene: TRBJ2-1; v_gene: TRBV7-8; CDR3aa: CASSLLDGNEQFF; CDR3nt: TGTGCCAGCAGCTTACTCGATGGCAATGAGCAGTTCTTC
abundance: .; d_gene: .; j_gene: TRBJ2-1; v_gene: TRBV7-6; CDR3aa: CASSLESRGSYNEQFF; CDR3nt: TGTGCCAGCAGCTTAGAATCCAGGGGATCCTACAATGAGCAGTTCTTC
abundance: .; d_gene: .; j_gene: TRBJ1-1; v_gene: TRBV7-2; CDR3aa: CASSLGPLGDRSFEMAEAFF; CDR3nt: TGTGCCAGCAGCTTAGGCCCCCTCGGGGACCGCTCCTTTGAGATGGCTGAAGCTTTCTTT